The entry below describes one TCR beta chain. The data stem from a study of cytomegalovirus exposure and HLA in healthy donors. CDR3 length equals 13 residues. V was trimmed by 3 bases and J by 10 bases, leaving 12 bases between them. Per germline, CDR1 LNHDA and CDR2 SQIVND (reference sequence). PCR amplification relied on 60 Vbeta primers (plus 13 Jbeta primers). Method: immunoSEQ multiplex PCR; TCRdb's copy keeps in-frame clones and lacks some. This table holds approximately 210,000 clones, around 86% found once. The clonotype was recovered from a man in his thirties or forties in good health and CMV-seronegative. The chain combines TRBV19 with TRBJ1-4; no firm D call. The material sequenced was PBMCs. The chain's CDR3 is CASSIRAFPKLFF. CDR3 bases: TGTGCCAGTAGTATTCGCGCCTTCCCAAAACTGTTTTTT.